These 27 T cell receptor beta chains were sequenced from one sample in a study of blood T cell repertoires in COVID-19. Produced via immunoSEQ multiplex PCR; TCRdb's table is partial and in-frame only. The data hold hundreds of thousands of clones, with around nine tenths observed a single time. The sequenced sample consisted of PBMCs or T cells enriched from blood (not recorded which). These receptors came from a woman between 55 and 75 years old who had recovered from COVID-19.

The CDR3 DNA sequence: TGTGCCAGCAGTGGGGAGACGCCCTCCTATAATTCACCCCTCCACTTT. It yields the protein CASSGETPSYNSPLHF. The V and J genes are TRBV27 and TRBJ1-6; D uncertain. V was trimmed by 5 bases and J by 0 bases, leaving 11 bases between them. CDR1 is MNHEY, CDR2 SMNVEV, per germline (reference sequence). The CDR3 has 16 amino acids.

There are many counts of this clone. V and J are TRBV4-1 and TRBJ1-2, with D possibly being TRBD1 (6 bases). Germline V gene sequence: CDR1 MGHRA, CDR2 YSYEKL. Trimming pared 1 base from V and 5 bases from J, leaving 14 bases between. CDR3 length: 15 amino acids. The CDR3 DNA follows: TGCGCCAGCAGCCAAGCCCCAGGGGTAACTTATGGCTACACCTTC. It is translated as CASSQAPGVTYGYTF.

The chain is built from TRBV19 and TRBJ1-3; weak D call: TRBD1 (6 bases). The CDR3 contains 16 residues. Between the trimmed V and J ends, which lost 3 bases and 0 bases, there was a span of 12 bases. Germline lookup yields CDR1 LNHDA and CDR2 SQIVND (reference sequence). The chain's CDR3 is CASSMGHPSSGNTIYF. In DNA form, the CDR3 reads TGTGCCAGTAGTATGGGACACCCGAGCTCTGGAAACACCATATATTTT.

The chain couples TRBV2 to TRBJ1-4; TRBD1 might be the D (6 bases). Looked up from germline, CDR1 is SNHLY and CDR2 is FYNNEI. The CDR3 is 14 residues long. Trimming removed 6 bases at V and 7 bases at J, with 15 bases between. This CDR3 is CASSRRGALEKLFF. CDR3 sequence (DNA): TGTGCCAGCAGCCGCCGGGGGGCACTTGAAAAACTGTTTTTT.

This chain's CDR3 is CATSRNLLARYTDTQYF. The CDR3 DNA follows: TGTGCCACCAGCAGAAATCTACTAGCCAGATACACAGATACGCAGTATTTT. The V and J genes are TRBV15 and TRBJ2-3; TRBD2 is a possible D gene (6 bases). Germline V gene sequence: CDR1 LNHNV, CDR2 YYDKDF (reference sequence). The germline V and J ends were trimmed by 2 bases and 2 bases, with 17 bases remaining between them. The CDR3 runs 17 residues.

The chain joins TRBV2 to TRBJ1-1; TRBD1 aligns across 8 bases. CDR3 length: 14 amino acids. Germline V gene sequence: CDR1 SNHLY, CDR2 FYNNEI. Germline trimming cut 6 bases from V and 4 bases from J; bases unmatched to any gene: 7. The CDR3 region is CASSATGVGTEAFF. CDR3 DNA sequence: TGTGCCAGCAGCGCGACAGGGGTAGGCACTGAAGCTTTCTTT. Full variable domain (outside the CDR3, taken from reference TRBV2 and TRBJ1-1): EPEVTQTPSHQVTQMGQEVILRCVPISNHLYFYWYRQILGQKVEFLVSFYNNEISEKSEIFDDQFSVERPDGSNFTLKIRSTKLEDSAMYFCASSATGVGTEAFFGQGTRLTVV.

This rearrangement joins TRBV9 to TRBJ1-1; a possible D gene is TRBD1 (5 bases). V shed 0 bases and J shed 1 base, with 13 bases lying between them. Germline V gene data show CDR1 as SGDLS and CDR2 as YYNGEE. The CDR3 is 16 residues long. CDR3 residues: CASSVEPRVRNTEAFF. The CDR3 bases are TGTGCCAGCAGCGTAGAACCCAGGGTGAGGAACACTGAAGCTTTCTTT.

The chain carries TRBV5-8 and TRBJ1-6; D remains ambiguous. Germline CDR1 reads SGHTS; CDR2 reads YDEGEE. This CDR3 is built from 12 residues. V dropped 1 base and J dropped 10 bases, with 6 bases sitting between them. This CDR3 is CASSLSGSPLHF. CDR3 DNA sequence: TGTGCCAGCAGCTTGTCGGGATCACCCCTCCACTTT.

The V gene is TRBV29-1, the J gene TRBJ2-5, with 12 positions matching TRBD1. The CDR3 is 16 amino acids. V was pared by 3 bases and J by 4 bases, with 9 bases of the junction left unmatched. Germline CDR1 reads SQVTM; CDR2 reads ANQGSEA. CDR3 in amino acids: CSVDSGQGALGETQYF. In DNA, the CDR3 is TGCAGCGTTGATTCGGGACAGGGGGCTCTGGGAGAGACCCAGTACTTC.

This sequence joins TRBV6-5 and TRBJ2-1; 11 bases fit TRBD2. The junction had 7 bases not matched to a gene; V was cut back by 2 bases and J by 10 bases. The CDR3 contains 15 residues. CDR1 and CDR2 (germline): MNHEY, SVGAGI. The CDR3 loop reads CASSYQASGGREQFF. CDR3 nucleotides: TGTGCCAGCAGTTACCAGGCTAGCGGGGGGCGGGAGCAGTTCTTC.

J is TRBJ2-2 and V is TRBV7-2, with 8 bases identical to TRBD2. Per the germline V gene, CDR1 is SGHTA and CDR2 is FQGNSA. The CDR3 runs 14 residues. The V gene end was trimmed by 3 bases and the J gene end by 4 bases; junction bases not matched to a gene: 1. CDR3: CASSFGTSTGELFF. The DNA for the CDR3 is TGTGCCAGCAGCTTTGGGACTAGCACCGGGGAGCTGTTTTTT.

The J gene is TRBJ2-2, the V gene TRBV27, with 9 bases that match TRBD2. The CDR3 loop spans 18 amino acids. From germline, CDR1 is MNHEY and CDR2 SMNVEV (reference sequence). Trimming took 0 bases from V and 0 from J; bases not matched to a gene: 5. The CDR3 here is CASSLSSSGGTNTGELFF. CDR3 in DNA: TGTGCCAGCAGTTTATCCTCGAGCGGGGGGACGAACACCGGGGAGCTGTTTTTT.

V and J are TRBV18 and TRBJ2-1; TRBD2 agrees at 13 bases. V gave up 3 bases and J gave up 4 bases; unmatched junction bases: 6. Germline V gives CDR1 KGHSH, CDR2 LQKENI. The CDR3 consists of 17 residues. The CDR3 DNA follows: TGTGCCAGCTCACCCGGACTAGCGGGGGCGGTTTACAATGAGCAGTTCTTC. It codes for CASSPGLAGAVYNEQFF.

The V and J genes are TRBV5-1 and TRBJ1-6, with TRBD1 identical over 10 bases. Germline V gene lookup returns CDR1 SGHRS and CDR2 YFSETQ. Trimming cost V 5 bases and J 10 bases; bases outside gene matches: 9. CDR3 length: 15 residues. CDR3: CASRSGGTGVSPLHF. The CDR3 nucleotides are TGCGCCAGCAGATCGGGCGGGACAGGGGTATCACCCCTCCACTTT.

The V call is TRBV29-1, the J call TRBJ2-3; D unresolved. Trimming took 4 bases from V and 0 from J, leaving 11 bases between them. The V gene's germline CDR1 is SQVTM and CDR2 ANQGSEA. The CDR3 consists of 14 residues. This CDR3 reads CSVAVQLSTDTQYF. CDR3 bases: TGCAGCGTTGCGGTACAGCTTAGCACAGATACGCAGTATTTT.

V gene TRBV2 combines with J gene TRBJ1-6, with 10 bases lining up with TRBD1. CDR3 length: 15 residues. Trimming at V came to 5 bases and at J to 7 bases, leaving 5 bases not matched to a gene. Germline assignment: CDR1 SNHLY and CDR2 FYNNEI. Here the CDR3 DNA reads TGTGCCAGCAGTTCTTGGACAGGGGGAAATTCACCCCTCCACTTT. Translating gives CASSSWTGGNSPLHF.

This clone was counted a single time. This chain connects TRBV5-1 to TRBJ1-1; D may be TRBD1 (5 bases). Germline V lookup: CDR1 SGHRS, CDR2 YFSETQ. The CDR3 runs 14 residues. With 6 bases removed from V and 2 bases from J, the gap between germline ends came to 14 bases. The CDR3 here is CASTTGSGNTEAFF. DNA for the CDR3: TGCGCCAGCACCACAGGTAGTGGTAACACTGAAGCTTTCTTT. Drawing the rest from reference TRBV5-1 and TRBJ1-1, the complete variable domain is KAGVTQTPRYLIKTRGQQVTLSCSPISGHRSVSWYQQTPGQGLQFLFEYFSETQRNKGNFPGRFSGRQFSNSRSEMNVSTLELGDSALYLCASTTGSGNTEAFFGQGTRLTVV.

This clone was found once. This chain joins TRBV27 and TRBJ1-2; tentative D call: TRBD1 (5 bases). The CDR3 is 13 amino acids. The germline gives CDR1 MNHEY, CDR2 SMNVEV (reference sequence). The V gene lost 7 bases and the J gene lost 4 bases, with 13 bases spanning the gap. The CDR3 is CASMGTQGYGYTF. The CDR3 nucleotides read TGTGCCAGCATGGGGACTCAAGGCTATGGCTACACCTTC.

The chain combines TRBV7-9 with TRBJ1-1; D call uncertain. Germline V gives CDR1 SEHNR, CDR2 FQNEAQ (reference sequence). This CDR3 has 14 residues. V dropped 3 bases and J dropped 4 bases, with 12 bases sitting between them. CDR3 in DNA: TGTGCCAGCAGCTTGCAACCGGAGACCACTGAAGCTTTCTTT. It specifies CASSLQPETTEAFF.

The table lists this clone with a count of one. The sample carries other DNA sequences with the same CDR3. V and J are TRBV10-3 and TRBJ1-2; 7 bases agree with TRBD1. Per the germline V gene, CDR1 is ENHRY and CDR2 is SYGVKD. CDR3 length equals 12 residues. The V segment lost 6 bases and the J segment 4 bases; nucleotides outside the gene matches: 2. The CDR3: CAISGTAYGYTF. The CDR3 bases are TGTGCCATCAGCGGGACAGCCTATGGCTACACCTTC.

The V call is TRBV11-2, the J call TRBJ2-7; 10 bases match TRBD1. Germline values: CDR1 SGHAT, CDR2 FQNNGV. The CDR3 extends over 16 amino acids. The J segment lost 3 bases and the V segment lost 2 bases, leaving 7 bases of the junction unmatched. CDR3 sequence reads: CASSLYQDRGGYEQYV. The CDR3 region has the DNA TGTGCCAGCAGCTTATATCAGGACAGGGGGGGCTACGAGCAGTACGTC.

V gene TRBV9 combines with J gene TRBJ1-2, with D uncertain. V lost 4 bases and J 8 bases, leaving 21 bases between the germline ends. Germline CDR1 is SGDLS and CDR2 is YYNGEE. The CDR3 totals 15 residues. For the CDR3, the DNA is TGTGCCAGCAGCCCCCTTAACGCAGGCGTCGAGGGCTACACCTTC. This translates into CASSPLNAGVEGYTF.

The V gene is TRBV4-1, the J gene TRBJ1-2; tentatively, D is TRBD1 (5 bases). The CDR3 runs to 18 residues. Germline CDR1 reads MGHRA; CDR2 reads YSYEKL. Trimming left V 0 bases short and J 0 bases short, with 17 bases between. The DNA for the CDR3 is TGCGCCAGCAGCCAAGATCGAGGGAGGACAATTGCTAACTATGGCTACACCTTC. Translation: CASSQDRGRTIANYGYTF.

The rearrangement joins TRBV7-8 to TRBJ1-4; D call uncertain. The CDR3 is 12 residues long. Trimming cost V 5 bases and J 16 bases, with 17 bases left between them. Germline assignment: CDR1 SGHVS and CDR2 FQNEAQ. The CDR3 loop reads CASSHLAGKEFF. CDR3 DNA sequence: TGTGCCAGCAGCCACCTCGCGGGGAAGGAGTTTTTT. The full variable domain, in which reference TRBV7-8 and TRBJ1-4 provide the parts outside the CDR3, is GAGVSQSPRYKVAKRGQDVALRCDPISGHVSLFWYQQALGQGPEFLTYFQNEAQLDKSGLPSDRFFAERPEGSVSTLKIQRTQQEDSAVYLCASSHLAGKEFFGSGTQLSVL.

V is TRBV24-1 and J is TRBJ1-5; 12 nucleotides line up with TRBD1. Losses at the gene ends were 4 bases for V and 4 bases for J; bases not matched to a gene: 4. Germline lookup yields CDR1 KGHDR and CDR2 SFDVKD. The CDR3 runs 16 residues. The CDR3 DNA reads as TGTGCCACCAGTGAAGGGGACAGGGGGCTAAATCAGCCCCAGCATTTT. It translates to CATSEGDRGLNQPQHF.

This chain uses TRBV28 with TRBJ2-3, with 9 positions matching TRBD1. The germline CDR1 and CDR2 sequences are MDHEN and SYDVKM. The trim removed 5 bases at V and 1 base at J, leaving 4 bases unmatched. This CDR3 contains 15 residues. The CDR3 loop reads CASSTQGAGTDTQYF. CDR3 bases: TGTGCCAGCAGTACACAGGGGGCCGGCACAGATACGCAGTATTTT. The variable domain in full, completed from reference TRBV28 and TRBJ2-3, reads DVKVTQSSRYLVKRTGEKVFLECVQDMDHENMFWYRQDPGLGLRLIYFSYDVKMKEKGDIPEGYSVSREKKERFSLILESASTNQTSMYLCASSTQGAGTDTQYFGPGTRLTVL.

The rearrangement joins TRBV3-1 (or the pseudogene TRBV3-2) to TRBJ1-5, with 9 bases aligning to TRBD1. Germline CDR1 LGHDT, CDR2 YNNKEL (reference sequence). Trimming cost V 5 bases and J 4 bases; bases outside gene matches: 3. CDR3 length: 14 amino acids. The CDR3 is CASSETGGNQPQHF. The CDR3 coding sequence is TGTGCCAGCAGCGAGACAGGGGGGAATCAGCCCCAGCATTTT.